Shown below are 27 T cell receptor beta chains from a single sample sequenced in a study of beta chain features in type 1 diabetes. Since all of the isolated RNA was reverse transcribed, expressed TCRB transcripts were what got sequenced. The method was immunoSEQ multiplex PCR; TCRdb's version includes in-frame clones alone and lacks a portion of them. The table lists approximately 170,000 clones, roughly 65% of them singletons. Points from the study as a whole: Among all four CD4+ subsets, Type 1 diabetes patients had TCRB CDR3s that were moderately but significantly shorter.

The antigens of these receptors remain unknown. Material: naive CD4+ T cells from blood. The receptors derive from a man in his thirties or forties with type 1 diabetes.

This clone was seen more than once but under ten times. The chain is built from TRBV7-9 and TRBJ2-3; D is uncertain. V was cut by 2 bases and J by 0 bases, with 9 bases left in between. Germline V gives CDR1 SEHNR, CDR2 FQNEAQ (reference sequence). The CDR3 covers 15 residues. CDR3 in amino acids: CASSLPESSTDTQYF. The DNA of the CDR3 is TGTGCCAGCAGCTTACCGGAGTCTAGCACAGATACGCAGTATTTT. The whole variable domain, filled in from reference TRBV7-9 and TRBJ2-3, reads DTGVSQNPRHKITKRGQNVTFRCDPISEHNRLYWYRQTLGQGPEFLTYFQNEAQLEKSRLLSDRFSAERPKGSFSTLEIQRTEQGDSAMYLCASSLPESSTDTQYFGPGTRLTVL.

Only one count was recorded for this clone. The chain couples TRBV29-1 to TRBJ1-2; possible D gene TRBD1, 6 bases. The CDR3 has 12 residues. The germline V gene has CDR1 SQVTM and CDR2 ANQGSEA. The V and J ends lost 6 bases and 6 bases respectively, with 14 bases between them. The CDR3 spells CSVARQEHGYTF. CDR3 DNA: TGCAGCGTGGCTAGACAGGAGCATGGCTACACCTTC.

CDR3 protein: CSARERGPTDTQYF. In DNA form, the CDR3 reads TGCAGCGCGCGCGAGCGGGGACCCACAGATACGCAGTATTTT. The rearrangement joins TRBV29-1 to TRBJ2-3, with 7 nucleotides matching TRBD2. The CDR3 runs to 14 residues. The germline CDR1 and CDR2 sequences are SQVTM and ANQGSEA. V shed 7 bases, J shed 2 bases, and the junction held 9 bases outside the gene matches.

The table lists this clone with a few counts. The chain is built from TRBV11-2 and TRBJ2-7; 15 bases map to TRBD2. The CDR3 runs 13 residues. Germline V lookup: CDR1 SGHAT, CDR2 FQNNGV. CDR3 bases: TGTGCCAGCAGCCTAAGGACTAGCGGGGGGGCCAGTGTC. This codes for CASSLRTSGGASV.

The chain uses TRBV9 and TRBJ2-1, with 8 bases fitting TRBD1. V dropped 4 bases and J dropped 0; count of bases not matched to a gene: 3. The CDR3 contains 15 residues. CDR1 is SGDLS and CDR2 is YYNGEE in the germline V gene. DNA of the CDR3: TGTGCCAGCAGCACGACAGGGGCCTCCTACAATGAGCAGTTCTTC. Amino acid sequence: CASSTTGASYNEQFF. Based on the CDR3 plus reference TRBV9 and TRBJ2-1, the full variable domain is DSGVTQTPKHLITATGQRVTLRCSPRSGDLSVYWYQQSLDQGLQFLIQYYNGEERAKGNILERFSAQQFPDLHSELNLSSLELGDSALYFCASSTTGASYNEQFFGPGTRLTVL.

This chain uses TRBV30 with TRBJ2-7, with 8 nucleotides matching TRBD1. The V segment lost 3 bases and the J segment 6 bases; nucleotides outside the gene matches: 1. The CDR3 totals 11 residues. The germline V gene encodes CDR1 GTSNPN and CDR2 SVGIG (reference sequence). This CDR3 reads CAWRDRGEQYF. CDR3 nucleotides: TGTGCCTGGAGAGACAGGGGCGAGCAGTACTTC.

This clone was found a few times. The rearrangement uses TRBV11-2 and TRBJ2-3; the D is unclear. Germline CDR1 reads SGHAT; CDR2 reads FQNNGV. The CDR3 has 13 amino acids. With 0 bases removed from V and 5 bases from J, the gap between germline ends came to 6 bases. The CDR3 bases are TGTGCCAGCAGCTTAGATCTGGGAGATACGCAGTATTTT. Its translation: CASSLDLGDTQYF.

J is TRBJ2-3 and V is TRBV29-1; 9 bases agree with TRBD1. There are 13 residues in the CDR3. CDR1 is SQVTM, CDR2 ANQGSEA, per germline. CDR3 DNA sequence: TGCACAGCGGGACAGGGAAGTGCAGATACGCAGTATTTT. Translating it yields CTAGQGSADTQYF.

The V gene is TRBV7-6, the J gene TRBJ2-7, with 11 bases identical to TRBD1. CDR3 length equals 15 residues. Trimming at V came to 5 bases and at J to 0 bases, leaving 3 bases not matched to a gene. Germline CDR1 reads SGHVS; CDR2 reads FNYEAQ. The CDR3 is CASSPGQGASYEQYF. The CDR3 DNA is TGTGCCAGCAGCCCAGGACAGGGGGCCTCCTACGAGCAGTACTTC.

The rearrangement links TRBV4-3 to TRBJ2-2, with TRBD2 matching over 7 bases. This CDR3 has 15 residues. The trim removed 7 bases at V and 5 bases at J, leaving 10 bases unmatched. CDR1 LGHNA and CDR2 YSLEER come from the germline V gene. This chain's CDR3 is CASTAAGVGTGELFF. Written as DNA, the CDR3 is TGCGCCAGCACAGCGGCGGGGGTAGGAACCGGGGAGCTGTTTTTT.

This clone was picked up a small number of times. This chain uses TRBV2 with TRBJ2-6; TRBD1 might be the D (5 bases). V gave up 8 bases and J gave up 3 bases, with 11 bases separating them. The CDR3 extends over 14 amino acids. Germline V lookup: CDR1 SNHLY, CDR2 FYNNEI. This chain's CDR3 is CASRRQNGANVLTF. In nucleotides, the CDR3 is TGTGCCAGCCGGAGACAGAATGGGGCCAACGTCCTGACTTTC.

The V and J genes are TRBV2 and TRBJ2-7; D is uncertain. In germline, CDR1 is SNHLY, CDR2 FYNNEI. The ends were cut back, 4 bases at V and 3 bases at J, with 7 bases in the middle. The length of the CDR3 is 12 residues. CDR3 residues: CASSVEGYEQYF. DNA for the CDR3: TGTGCCAGCAGTGTCGAAGGCTACGAGCAGTACTTC.

As for this clone: This CDR3 is also generated by other DNA sequences in the sample. The rearrangement uses TRBV9 and TRBJ1-1; no reliable D call. V gave up 0 bases and J gave up 2 bases, with 8 bases separating them. From germline, CDR1 is SGDLS and CDR2 YYNGEE. The length of the CDR3 is 14 residues. CDR3 DNA sequence: TGTGCCAGCAGCGTAGACCCATTAAACACTGAAGCTTTCTTT. Translated, it gives CASSVDPLNTEAFF.

The chain has TRBV29-1 and TRBJ1-1; TRBD1 might be the D (6 bases). V lost 7 bases and J 5 bases, leaving 17 bases between the germline ends. CDR3 length: 13 residues. Germline CDR1 is SQVTM and CDR2 is ANQGSEA. The CDR3 region has the DNA TGCAGCGCCGTAGTCCGGGGGGCGACTGAAGCTTTCTTT. This sequence encodes CSAVVRGATEAFF.

The chain combines TRBV29-1 with TRBJ2-3; the D gene could be TRBD1 or TRBD2 (5 bases each). V was trimmed by 4 bases and J by 6 bases, leaving 17 bases between them. Germline loops: CDR1 SQVTM, CDR2 ANQGSEA. The CDR3 runs to 14 residues. The CDR3 DNA is TGCAGCGTTGTTAGGGGACGGCCAGGGGATACGCAGTATTTT. It codes for CSVVRGRPGDTQYF.

This clone turned up a few times. The chain is built from TRBV9 and TRBJ2-1; D is unclear. The CDR3 is 14 amino acids. Trimming left V 0 bases short and J 4 bases short, with 8 bases between. Germline loops: CDR1 SGDLS, CDR2 YYNGEE. The CDR3 nucleotides read TGTGCCAGCAGCGTAGTTTCTCGGTACAATGAGCAGTTCTTC. Translation gives CASSVVSRYNEQFF.

V gene TRBV11-2 combines with J gene TRBJ2-5, with TRBD2 matching over 10 bases. Trimming removed 5 bases from V and 4 bases from J; junction bases left unmatched: 10. The CDR3 length is 16 residues. The germline V gene encodes CDR1 SGHAT and CDR2 FQNNGV. This CDR3 is CASSHLAGGSLETQYF. The CDR3 DNA follows: TGTGCCAGCAGCCATTTAGCGGGGGGCTCTCTAGAGACCCAGTACTTC. Full variable domain (missing parts from reference TRBV11-2 and TRBJ2-5): EAGVAQSPRYKIIEKRQSVAFWCNPISGHATLYWYQQILGQGPKLLIQFQNNGVVDDSQLPKDRFSAERLKGVDSTLKIQPAKLEDSAVYLCASSHLAGGSLETQYFGPGTRLLVL.

The chain joins TRBV7-2 to TRBJ2-3, with unresolved D. V lost 1 base to trimming and J lost 3 bases, with 11 bases between them. The CDR3 has 15 residues. Germline V lookup: CDR1 SGHTA, CDR2 FQGNSA. The CDR3 sequence is CASSLVALRTDTQYF. The CDR3 DNA reads as TGTGCCAGCAGCTTAGTAGCCTTGAGGACAGATACGCAGTATTTT.

V usage is TRBV29-1 and J usage is TRBJ1-3; D not certain. CDR3 size: 11 residues. Trimming took 6 bases from V and 4 from J, leaving 7 bases between them. CDR1 SQVTM and CDR2 ANQGSEA come from the germline V gene. In DNA form, the CDR3 reads TGCAGCGTACCCAGGGGAAACACCATATATTTT. Its translation is CSVPRGNTIYF.

Here the CDR3 DNA reads TGCGCCAGCAGACGGACAGAATTTGATGGCTACACCTTC. It specifies CASRRTEFDGYTF. The chain carries TRBV5-1 and TRBJ1-2, with D perhaps matching TRBD1 (6 bases). The CDR3 is made up of 13 amino acids. Germline lookup yields CDR1 SGHRS and CDR2 YFSETQ. V shed 5 bases and J shed 6 bases, with 14 bases lying between them. Using reference TRBV5-1 and TRBJ1-2 for the parts outside the CDR3, the full variable domain is KAGVTQTPRYLIKTRGQQVTLSCSPISGHRSVSWYQQTPGQGLQFLFEYFSETQRNKGNFPGRFSGRQFSNSRSEMNVSTLELGDSALYLCASRRTEFDGYTFGSGTRLTVV.

V gene TRBV29-1 combines with J gene TRBJ1-2; TRBD1 matches at 8 bases. V lost 7 bases to trimming and J lost 4 bases; unmatched junction nucleotides: 11. The CDR3 contains 14 residues. Germline values: CDR1 SQVTM, CDR2 ANQGSEA. The CDR3 protein is CSANSGGSGYGYTF. The CDR3 DNA is TGCAGCGCCAACTCAGGGGGCTCAGGCTATGGCTACACCTTC.

V usage is TRBV30 and J usage is TRBJ2-7; no clear D gene. Germline V gives CDR1 GTSNPN, CDR2 SVGIG (reference sequence). With 2 bases removed from V and 2 bases from J, the gap between germline ends came to 7 bases. This CDR3 contains 12 residues. The CDR3: CAWSKGPYEQYF. In DNA form, the CDR3 reads TGTGCCTGGAGTAAAGGGCCCTACGAGCAGTACTTC.

The gene calls are TRBV2 and TRBJ2-1; TRBD1 aligns across 9 bases. Germline lookup yields CDR1 SNHLY and CDR2 FYNNEI. V dropped 7 bases and J dropped 7; count of bases not matched to a gene: 5. The CDR3 spans 13 residues. CDR3 coding DNA: TGTGCCAGCACAGACAGGGGGAGGAATGAGCAGTTCTTC. Its translation: CASTDRGRNEQFF. Filled out from reference TRBV2 and TRBJ2-1, the complete variable domain reads EPEVTQTPSHQVTQMGQEVILRCVPISNHLYFYWYRQILGQKVEFLVSFYNNEISEKSEIFDDQFSVERPDGSNFTLKIRSTKLEDSAMYFCASTDRGRNEQFFGPGTRLTVL.

This chain connects TRBV29-1 to TRBJ2-7; 12 bases are a match to TRBD1. With 7 bases clipped from V and 6 bases from J, the junction kept 4 bases outside the gene matches. This CDR3 region has 12 residues. Germline CDR1 reads SQVTM; CDR2 reads ANQGSEA. The CDR3 region is CSAGQGAGEQYF. The CDR3 DNA follows: TGCAGCGCGGGACAGGGGGCAGGCGAGCAGTACTTC.

There are a few counts of this clone. The chain has TRBV28 and TRBJ2-1; D gene ambiguous. From germline, CDR1 is MDHEN and CDR2 SYDVKM. V gave up 2 bases and J gave up 6 bases, with 5 bases separating them. The length of the CDR3 is 12 residues. The CDR3 DNA follows: TGTGCCAGCAGTTTAAGACCCAATGAGCAGTTCTTC. It yields the protein CASSLRPNEQFF.

This clone appeared a few times. CDR3 coding DNA: TGTGCCTGGATGGGGCAGGGAGGCTACGAGCAGTACTTC. Amino acid sequence: CAWMGQGGYEQYF. V and J are TRBV30 and TRBJ2-7, with D possibly TRBD2 on 6 matching bases. The germline V gene encodes CDR1 GTSNPN and CDR2 SVGIG (reference sequence). V dropped 4 bases and J dropped 3 bases, with 13 bases sitting between them. CDR3 length: 13 amino acids.

This clone was picked up a small number of times. The chain couples TRBV30 to TRBJ2-3; 9 nucleotides match TRBD1. The CDR3 extends over 13 amino acids. Germline-derived CDR1 and CDR2 are GTSNPN and SVGIG (reference sequence). Unmatched junction bases numbered 8, after V lost 8 bases and J lost 5 bases. CDR3 DNA sequence: TGTGCCAGCACAGGGGGCGAGGTAGATACGCAGTATTTT. It translates to CASTGGEVDTQYF.